This T cell receptor beta chain stems from a study of blood T cell repertoires in COVID-19. Some clones are missing from TCRdb's copy, which holds only in-frame ones; the method was immunoSEQ multiplex PCR. The sample holds approximately 250,000 clones; more than 75% are singletons and the top ten take just under 9%. The sequence derives from a man in his forties or fifties with active or convalescent COVID-19. The sample taken for sequencing was peripheral blood.

The CDR3 DNA sequence: TGTGCCAGCACCCCCCCGAAGGGAGGTGTTGGGCAGCCCCAGCATTTT. It is translated as CASTPPKGGVGQPQHF. This chain uses TRBV28 with TRBJ1-5, with D hard to call. Germline V gives CDR1 MDHEN, CDR2 SYDVKM. The CDR3 extends over 16 amino acids. V gave up 7 bases and J gave up 7 bases, with 23 bases separating them.